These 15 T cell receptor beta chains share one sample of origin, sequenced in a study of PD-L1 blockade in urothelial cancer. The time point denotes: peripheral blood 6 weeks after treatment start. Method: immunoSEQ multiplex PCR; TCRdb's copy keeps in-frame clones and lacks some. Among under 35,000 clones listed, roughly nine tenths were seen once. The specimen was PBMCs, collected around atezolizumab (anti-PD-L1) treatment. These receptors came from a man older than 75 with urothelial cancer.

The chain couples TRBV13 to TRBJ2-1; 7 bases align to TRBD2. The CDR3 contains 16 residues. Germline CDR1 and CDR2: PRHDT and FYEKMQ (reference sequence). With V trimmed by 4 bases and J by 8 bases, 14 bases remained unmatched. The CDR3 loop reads CASSSGRASGGHEQFF. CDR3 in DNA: TGTGCCAGCAGCTCAGGGAGGGCTAGCGGTGGCCATGAGCAGTTCTTC. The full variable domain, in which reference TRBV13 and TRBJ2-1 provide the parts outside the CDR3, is AAGVIQSPRHLIKEKRETATLKCYPIPRHDTVYWYQQGPGQDPQFLISFYEKMQSDKGSIPDRFSAQQFSDYHSELNMSSLELGDSALYFCASSSGRASGGHEQFFGPGTRLTVL.

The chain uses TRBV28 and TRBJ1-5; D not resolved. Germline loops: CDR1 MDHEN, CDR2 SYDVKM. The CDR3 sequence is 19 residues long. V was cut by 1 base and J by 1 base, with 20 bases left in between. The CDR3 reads CASSLFLRAGLRSNQPQHF. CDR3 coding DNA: TGTGCCAGCAGTTTATTCTTACGGGCGGGGTTGAGGAGCAATCAGCCCCAGCATTTT.

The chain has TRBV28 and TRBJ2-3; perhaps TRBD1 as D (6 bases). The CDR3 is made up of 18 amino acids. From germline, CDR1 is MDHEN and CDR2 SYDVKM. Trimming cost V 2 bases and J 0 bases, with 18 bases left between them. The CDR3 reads CASSLKYPRGISTDTQYF. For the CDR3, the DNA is TGTGCCAGCAGTTTAAAATACCCCAGGGGCATTAGCACAGATACGCAGTATTTT.

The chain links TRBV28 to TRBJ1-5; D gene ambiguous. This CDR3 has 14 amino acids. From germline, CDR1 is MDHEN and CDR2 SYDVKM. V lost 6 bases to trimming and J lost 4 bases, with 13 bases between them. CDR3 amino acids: CASRSGGSNQPQHF. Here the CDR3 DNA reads TGTGCCAGCAGGAGTGGCGGATCAAATCAGCCCCAGCATTTT.

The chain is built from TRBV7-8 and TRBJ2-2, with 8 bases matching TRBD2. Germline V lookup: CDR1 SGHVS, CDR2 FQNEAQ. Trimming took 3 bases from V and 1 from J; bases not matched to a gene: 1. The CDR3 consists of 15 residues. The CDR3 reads CASSFSGMNTGELFF. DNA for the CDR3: TGTGCCAGCAGCTTTAGCGGGATGAACACCGGGGAGCTGTTTTTT.

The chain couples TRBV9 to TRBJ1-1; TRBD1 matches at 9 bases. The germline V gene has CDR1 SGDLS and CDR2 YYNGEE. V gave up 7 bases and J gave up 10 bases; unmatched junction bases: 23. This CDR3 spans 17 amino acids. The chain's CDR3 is CASRSLGTGRQRMGAFF. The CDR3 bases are TGTGCCAGCCGATCGCTAGGGACAGGGAGACAAAGGATGGGAGCTTTCTTT.

This chain's CDR3 is CASSVVQDATNEKLFF. As DNA, the CDR3 is TGTGCCAGCAGCGTAGTGCAGGATGCAACTAATGAAAAACTGTTTTTT. V is TRBV9 and J is TRBJ1-4; D call uncertain. With 0 bases removed from V and 0 bases from J, the gap between germline ends came to 9 bases. CDR1 and CDR2 from the germline V gene are SGDLS and YYNGEE. There are 16 residues in the CDR3.

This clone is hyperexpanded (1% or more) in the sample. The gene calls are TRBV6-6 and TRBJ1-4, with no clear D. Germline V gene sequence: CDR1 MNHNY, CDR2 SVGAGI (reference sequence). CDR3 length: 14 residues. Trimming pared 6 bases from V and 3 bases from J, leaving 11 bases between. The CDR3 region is CASSPAVPNEKLFF. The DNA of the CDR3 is TGTGCCAGCAGCCCCGCAGTACCTAATGAAAAACTGTTTTTT.

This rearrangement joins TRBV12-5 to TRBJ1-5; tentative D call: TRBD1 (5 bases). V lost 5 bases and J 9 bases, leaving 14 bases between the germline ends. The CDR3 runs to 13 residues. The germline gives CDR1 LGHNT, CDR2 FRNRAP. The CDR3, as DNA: TGTGCTAGTGGTGAGACGGGGGGTATGCCCCAGCATTTT. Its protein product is CASGETGGMPQHF.

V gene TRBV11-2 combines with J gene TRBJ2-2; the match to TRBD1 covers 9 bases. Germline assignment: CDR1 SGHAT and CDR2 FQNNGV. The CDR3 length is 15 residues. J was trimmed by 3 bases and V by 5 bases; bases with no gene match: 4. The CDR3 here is CASSPGTGYTGELFF. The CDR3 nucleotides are TGTGCCAGCAGCCCCGGGACAGGGTACACCGGGGAGCTGTTTTTT.

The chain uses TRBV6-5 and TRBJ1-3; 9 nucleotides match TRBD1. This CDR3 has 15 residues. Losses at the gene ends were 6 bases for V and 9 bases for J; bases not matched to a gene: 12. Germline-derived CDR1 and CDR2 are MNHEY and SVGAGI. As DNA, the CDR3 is TGTGCCAGCAGCTTAAACCCGGGACAGGGTATCACCATATATTTT. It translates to CASSLNPGQGITIYF.

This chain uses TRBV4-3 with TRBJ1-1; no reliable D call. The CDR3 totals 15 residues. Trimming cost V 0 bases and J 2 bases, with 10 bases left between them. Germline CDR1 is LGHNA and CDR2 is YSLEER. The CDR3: CASSQDYRGNTEAFF. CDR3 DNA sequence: TGCGCCAGCAGCCAAGATTACCGGGGAAACACTGAAGCTTTCTTT.

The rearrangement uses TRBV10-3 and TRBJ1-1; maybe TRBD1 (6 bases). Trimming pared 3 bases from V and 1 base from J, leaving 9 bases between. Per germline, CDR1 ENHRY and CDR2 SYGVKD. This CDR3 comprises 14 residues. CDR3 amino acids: CAISDWGQNTEAFF. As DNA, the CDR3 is TGTGCCATCAGTGACTGGGGGCAGAACACTGAAGCTTTCTTT.

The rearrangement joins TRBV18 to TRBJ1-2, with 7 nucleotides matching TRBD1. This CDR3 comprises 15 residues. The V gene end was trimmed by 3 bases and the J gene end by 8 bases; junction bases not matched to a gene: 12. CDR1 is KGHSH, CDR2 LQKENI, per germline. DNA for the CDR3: TGTGCCAGCTCACCGACACAGGGGCAGGTTGGAGGCTACACCTTC. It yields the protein CASSPTQGQVGGYTF.

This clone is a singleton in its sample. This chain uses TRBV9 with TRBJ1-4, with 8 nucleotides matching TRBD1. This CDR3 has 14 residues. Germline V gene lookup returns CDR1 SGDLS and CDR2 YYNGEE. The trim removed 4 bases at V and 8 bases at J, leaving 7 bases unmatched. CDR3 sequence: CASSLDRGGEKLFF. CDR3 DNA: TGTGCCAGCAGCCTAGACAGGGGAGGAGAAAAACTGTTTTTT.